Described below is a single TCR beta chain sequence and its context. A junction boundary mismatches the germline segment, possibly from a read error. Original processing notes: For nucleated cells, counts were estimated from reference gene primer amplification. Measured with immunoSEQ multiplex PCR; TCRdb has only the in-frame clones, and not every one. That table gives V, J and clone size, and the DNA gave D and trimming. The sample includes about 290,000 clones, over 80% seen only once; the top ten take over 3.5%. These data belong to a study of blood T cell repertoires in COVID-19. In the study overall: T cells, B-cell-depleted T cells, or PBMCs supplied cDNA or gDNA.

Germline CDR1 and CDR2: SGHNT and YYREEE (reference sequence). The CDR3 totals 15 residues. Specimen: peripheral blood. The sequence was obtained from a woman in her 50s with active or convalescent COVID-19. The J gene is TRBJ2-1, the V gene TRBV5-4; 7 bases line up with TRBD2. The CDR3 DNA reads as TGTGCCAGCAGCCTCCGACTAGCTGCCCCCAATGCGCAGTTCTTC. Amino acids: CASSLRLAAPNAQFF.